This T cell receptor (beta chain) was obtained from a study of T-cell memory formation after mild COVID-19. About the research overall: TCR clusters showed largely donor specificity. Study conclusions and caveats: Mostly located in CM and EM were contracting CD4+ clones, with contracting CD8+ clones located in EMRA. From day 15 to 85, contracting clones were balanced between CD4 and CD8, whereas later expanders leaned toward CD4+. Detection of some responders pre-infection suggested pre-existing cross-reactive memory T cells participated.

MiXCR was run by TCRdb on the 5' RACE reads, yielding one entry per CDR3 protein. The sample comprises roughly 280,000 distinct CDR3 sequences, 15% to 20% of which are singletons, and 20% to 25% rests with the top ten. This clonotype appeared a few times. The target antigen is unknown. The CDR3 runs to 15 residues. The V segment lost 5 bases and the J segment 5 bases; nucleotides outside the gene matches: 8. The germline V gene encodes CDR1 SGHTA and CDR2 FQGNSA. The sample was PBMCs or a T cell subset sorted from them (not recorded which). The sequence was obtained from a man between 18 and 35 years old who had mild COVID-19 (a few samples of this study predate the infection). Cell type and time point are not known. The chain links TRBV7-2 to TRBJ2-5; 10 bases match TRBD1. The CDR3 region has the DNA TGTGCCAGCAGCCTCAGACAGGGGGCCCAGGAGACCCAGTACTTC. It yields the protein CASSLRQGAQETQYF.